Presented here are 6 T cell receptor beta chains from one specimen sequenced in a study of blood T cell repertoires in COVID-19. Data came from immunoSEQ multiplex PCR; TCRdb stores just in-frame clones and leaves some out. The data hold around 270,000 clones, with approximately 85% observed a single time. Material: peripheral blood. These TCRs come from a human donor with COVID-19, enrolled during active disease. The donor label of this sample is uncertain.

This clone was observed once. The chain uses TRBV6-5 and TRBJ2-1, with D possibly matching TRBD1 (6 bases). V was trimmed by 1 base and J by 4 bases, leaving 14 bases between them. Germline V gene sequence: CDR1 MNHEY, CDR2 SVGAGI. This CDR3 is 16 amino acids long. For the CDR3, the DNA is TGTGCCAGCAGTTACTTACAGGGTAGGCGGTACAATGAGCAGTTCTTC. Residues: CASSYLQGRRYNEQFF.

This chain joins TRBV9 and TRBJ2-1; tentative D call: TRBD1 (6 bases). This CDR3 spans 15 amino acids. Germline CDR1 reads SGDLS; CDR2 reads YYNGEE. Trimming cost V 0 bases and J 6 bases, with 13 bases left between them. CDR3 sequence: CASSVDQGGSNEQFF. In DNA, the CDR3 is TGTGCCAGCAGCGTAGACCAAGGGGGTTCCAATGAGCAGTTCTTC.

The chain uses TRBV5-1 and TRBJ2-5; no firm D call. The germline V gene has CDR1 SGHRS and CDR2 YFSETQ. CDR3 length: 17 amino acids. Trimming pared 2 bases from V and 5 bases from J, leaving 22 bases between. The CDR3 sequence: CASSFQPGDLGRETQYF. CDR3 coding DNA: TGCGCCAGCAGCTTCCAGCCTGGAGACCTAGGTCGGGAGACCCAGTACTTC. Filled out from reference TRBV5-1 and TRBJ2-5, the complete variable domain reads KAGVTQTPRYLIKTRGQQVTLSCSPISGHRSVSWYQQTPGQGLQFLFEYFSETQRNKGNFPGRFSGRQFSNSRSEMNVSTLELGDSALYLCASSFQPGDLGRETQYFGPGTRLLVL.

A single count supports this clone. The chain links TRBV27 to TRBJ1-2; D uncertain. From germline, CDR1 is MNHEY and CDR2 SMNVEV (reference sequence). This CDR3 has 13 residues. The V and J ends lost 8 bases and 4 bases respectively, with 14 bases between them. The DNA for the CDR3 is TGTGCCAGCGGCAAATTCTCGGGCTATGGCTACACCTTC. The encoded protein is CASGKFSGYGYTF.

With respect to this clone: At one end the junction does not follow the germline gene, possibly because of a read error. This sequence joins TRBV7-7 and TRBJ2-3; 10 nucleotides match TRBD1. Per the germline V gene, CDR1 is SSHAT and CDR2 is FNYEAQ (reference sequence). The CDR3 runs 14 residues. In DNA, the CDR3 is TGTGCTAGCAGCCTGGACAGGGGGACAGATACGCAGTATTTT. Translated: CASSLDRGTDTQYF.

This clone was seen a single time. This same CDR3 is encoded by further DNA sequences in the sample. The chain has TRBV9 and TRBJ1-1, with D perhaps matching TRBD1 (5 bases). The germline CDR1 and CDR2 sequences are SGDLS and YYNGEE. V lost 0 bases and J 1 base, leaving 10 bases between the germline ends. The CDR3 has 15 residues. CDR3 DNA sequence: TGTGCCAGCAGCGTAGGGGGCCGAGCGAACACTGAAGCTTTCTTT. Translated: CASSVGGRANTEAFF. The full variable domain, in which reference TRBV9 and TRBJ1-1 provide the parts outside the CDR3, is DSGVTQTPKHLITATGQRVTLRCSPRSGDLSVYWYQQSLDQGLQFLIQYYNGEERAKGNILERFSAQQFPDLHSELNLSSLELGDSALYFCASSVGGRANTEAFFGQGTRLTVV.